This paragraph covers one T cell receptor beta chain sequence. This CDR3 has 16 residues. V trimming: 4 bases; J trimming: 4 bases; junction bases outside the gene matches: 11. The germline gives CDR1 KGHSH, CDR2 LQKENI. These data are taken from a study of T cell responses to AZD1222 COVID-19 vaccine. Produced via immunoSEQ multiplex PCR; TCRdb's table is partial and in-frame only. The table records 250,000 to 300,000 clones, 94% of them present only once. This specimen was peripheral blood, taken 28 days after the second AZD1222 dose. The chain carries TRBV18 and TRBJ1-1, with 8 positions matching TRBD1. The TCR originated in an adult who received the AZD1222 COVID-19 vaccine. The CDR3 loop is CASSRKGTGGITEAFF. CDR3 bases: TGTGCCAGCTCACGTAAAGGAACAGGGGGGATCACTGAAGCTTTCTTT.